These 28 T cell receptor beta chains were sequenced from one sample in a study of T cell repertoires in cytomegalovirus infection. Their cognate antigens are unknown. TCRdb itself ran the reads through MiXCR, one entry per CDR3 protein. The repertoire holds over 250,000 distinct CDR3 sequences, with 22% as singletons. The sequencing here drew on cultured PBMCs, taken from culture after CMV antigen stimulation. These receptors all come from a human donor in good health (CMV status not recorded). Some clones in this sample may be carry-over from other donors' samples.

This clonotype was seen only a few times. CDR3 amino acids: CASSQEARVQETQYF. CDR3 nucleotides: TGTGCCAGCAGCCAAGAAGCCAGGGTCCAAGAGACCCAGTACTTC. This chain uses TRBV3-1 with TRBJ2-5; D is perhaps TRBD1 (5 bases). Germline V gene data show CDR1 as LGHDT and CDR2 as YNNKEL (reference sequence). CDR3 size: 15 residues. V gave up 0 bases and J gave up 1 base, with 9 bases separating them.

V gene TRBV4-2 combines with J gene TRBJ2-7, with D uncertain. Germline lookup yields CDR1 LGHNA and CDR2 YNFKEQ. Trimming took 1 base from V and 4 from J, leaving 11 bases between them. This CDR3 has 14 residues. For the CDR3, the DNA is TGTGCCAGCAGCCAAGTCGAGGCCGATTACGAGCAGTACTTC. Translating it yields CASSQVEADYEQYF.

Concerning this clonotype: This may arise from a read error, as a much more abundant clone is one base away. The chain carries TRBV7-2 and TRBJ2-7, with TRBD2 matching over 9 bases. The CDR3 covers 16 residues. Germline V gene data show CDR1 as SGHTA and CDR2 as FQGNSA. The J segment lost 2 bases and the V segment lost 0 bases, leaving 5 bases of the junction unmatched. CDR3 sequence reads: CASSLAVTSGTYEQYF. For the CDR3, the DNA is TGTGCCAGCAGCTTAGCGGTGACTAGCGGTACCTACGAGCAGTACTTC.

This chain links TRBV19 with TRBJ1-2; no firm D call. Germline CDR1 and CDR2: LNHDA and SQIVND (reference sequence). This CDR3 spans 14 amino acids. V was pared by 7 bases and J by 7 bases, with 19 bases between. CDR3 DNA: TGTGCCAGTATTCCCCCCGGCAGATCCTCTGGCTACACCTTC. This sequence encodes CASIPPGRSSGYTF.

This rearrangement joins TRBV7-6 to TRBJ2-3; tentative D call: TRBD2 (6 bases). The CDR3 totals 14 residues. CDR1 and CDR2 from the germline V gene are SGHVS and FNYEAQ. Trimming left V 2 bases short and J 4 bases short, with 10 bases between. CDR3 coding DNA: TGTGCCAGCAGCTTACGGGGAGGTGCAGATACGCAGTATTTT. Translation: CASSLRGGADTQYF.

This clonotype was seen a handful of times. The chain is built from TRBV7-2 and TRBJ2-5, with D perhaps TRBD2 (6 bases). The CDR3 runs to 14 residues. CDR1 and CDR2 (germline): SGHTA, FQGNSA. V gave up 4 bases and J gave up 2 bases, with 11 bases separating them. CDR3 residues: CASSSLAEQETQYF. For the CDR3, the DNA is TGTGCCAGCAGCTCCTTAGCGGAGCAAGAGACCCAGTACTTC.

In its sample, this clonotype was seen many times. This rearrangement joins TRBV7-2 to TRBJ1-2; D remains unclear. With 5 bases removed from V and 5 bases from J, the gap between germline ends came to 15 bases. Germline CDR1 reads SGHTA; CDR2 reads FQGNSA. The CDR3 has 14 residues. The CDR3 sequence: CASSPGPGPYGYTF. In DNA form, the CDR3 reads TGTGCCAGCAGCCCGGGCCCGGGCCCGTATGGCTACACCTTC.

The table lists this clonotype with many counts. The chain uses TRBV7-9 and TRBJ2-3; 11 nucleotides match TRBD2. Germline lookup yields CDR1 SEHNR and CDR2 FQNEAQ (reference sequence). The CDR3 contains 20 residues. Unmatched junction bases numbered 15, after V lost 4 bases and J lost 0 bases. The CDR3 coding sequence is TGTGCCAGCAGCTCCGACCCCGGACTAGCGGGTTACACTAGCACAGATACGCAGTATTTT. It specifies CASSSDPGLAGYTSTDTQYF.

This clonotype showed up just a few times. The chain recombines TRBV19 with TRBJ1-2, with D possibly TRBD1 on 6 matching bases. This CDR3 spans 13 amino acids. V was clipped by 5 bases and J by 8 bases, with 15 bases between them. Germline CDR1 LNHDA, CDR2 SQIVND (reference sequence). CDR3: CASSLNRVGGYTF. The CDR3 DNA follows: TGTGCCAGTAGTCTAAACAGGGTAGGGGGCTACACCTTC. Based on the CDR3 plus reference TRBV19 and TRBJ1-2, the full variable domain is DGGITQSPKYLFRKEGQNVTLSCEQNLNHDAMYWYRQDPGQGLRLIYYSQIVNDFQKGDIAEGYSVSREKKESFPLTVTSAQKNPTAFYLCASSLNRVGGYTFGSGTRLTVV.

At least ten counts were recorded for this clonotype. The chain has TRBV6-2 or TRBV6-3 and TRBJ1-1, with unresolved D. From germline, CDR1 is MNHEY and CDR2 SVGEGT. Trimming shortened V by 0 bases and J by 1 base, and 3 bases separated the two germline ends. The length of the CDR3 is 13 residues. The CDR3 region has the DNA TGTGCCAGCAGTTACTCGAGGAACACTGAAGCTTTCTTT. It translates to CASSYSRNTEAFF.

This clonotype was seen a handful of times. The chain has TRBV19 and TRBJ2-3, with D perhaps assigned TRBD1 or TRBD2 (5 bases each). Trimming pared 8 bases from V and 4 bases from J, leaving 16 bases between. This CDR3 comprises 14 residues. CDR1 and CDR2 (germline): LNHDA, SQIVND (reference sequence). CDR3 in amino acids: CASQGDYGADTQYF. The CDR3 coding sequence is TGTGCCAGTCAGGGAGATTACGGGGCAGATACGCAGTATTTT. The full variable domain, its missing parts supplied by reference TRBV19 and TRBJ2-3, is DGGITQSPKYLFRKEGQNVTLSCEQNLNHDAMYWYRQDPGQGLRLIYYSQIVNDFQKGDIAEGYSVSREKKESFPLTVTSAQKNPTAFYLCASQGDYGADTQYFGPGTRLTVL.

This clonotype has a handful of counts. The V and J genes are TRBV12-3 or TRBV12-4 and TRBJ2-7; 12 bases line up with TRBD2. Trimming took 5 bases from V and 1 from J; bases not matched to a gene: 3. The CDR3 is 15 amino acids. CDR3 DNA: TGTGCCAGCAGTCATGGACTAGCGGGATCCTACGAGCAGTACTTC. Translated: CASSHGLAGSYEQYF.

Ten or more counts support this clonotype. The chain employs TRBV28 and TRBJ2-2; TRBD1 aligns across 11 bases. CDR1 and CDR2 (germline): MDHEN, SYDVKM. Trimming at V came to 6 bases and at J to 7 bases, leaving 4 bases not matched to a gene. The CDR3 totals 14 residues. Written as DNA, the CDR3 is TGTGCCAGCAGGCGGACAGGGGGCTTCGGGGAGCTGTTTTTT. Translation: CASRRTGGFGELFF.

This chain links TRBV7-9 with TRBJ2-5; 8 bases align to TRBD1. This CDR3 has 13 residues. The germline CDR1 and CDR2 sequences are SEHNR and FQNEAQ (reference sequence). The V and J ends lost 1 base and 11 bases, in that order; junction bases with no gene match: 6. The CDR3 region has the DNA TGTGCCAGCAGCTTAGTAGCGGACAGGGTGCAGTACTTC. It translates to CASSLVADRVQYF.

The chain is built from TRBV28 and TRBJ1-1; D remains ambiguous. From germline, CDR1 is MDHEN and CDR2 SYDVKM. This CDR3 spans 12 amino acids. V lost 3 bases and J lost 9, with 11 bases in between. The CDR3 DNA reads TGTGCCAGCAGTTTCGAGACAATCAAAGCTTTCTTT. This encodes CASSFETIKAFF.

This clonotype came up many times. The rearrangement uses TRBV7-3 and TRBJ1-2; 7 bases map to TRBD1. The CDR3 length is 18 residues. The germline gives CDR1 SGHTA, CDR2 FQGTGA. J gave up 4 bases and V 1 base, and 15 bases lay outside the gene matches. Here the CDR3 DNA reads TGTGCCAGCAGCTTAAGGCCGGGCTCCGGGACAGACTTCTATGGCTACACCTTC. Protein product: CASSLRPGSGTDFYGYTF.

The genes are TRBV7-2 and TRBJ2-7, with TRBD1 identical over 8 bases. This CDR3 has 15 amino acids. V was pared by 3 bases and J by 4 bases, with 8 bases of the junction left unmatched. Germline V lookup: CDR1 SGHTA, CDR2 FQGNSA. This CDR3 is CASSFGQGFGYEQYF. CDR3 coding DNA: TGTGCCAGCAGCTTTGGACAGGGTTTCGGTTACGAGCAGTACTTC.

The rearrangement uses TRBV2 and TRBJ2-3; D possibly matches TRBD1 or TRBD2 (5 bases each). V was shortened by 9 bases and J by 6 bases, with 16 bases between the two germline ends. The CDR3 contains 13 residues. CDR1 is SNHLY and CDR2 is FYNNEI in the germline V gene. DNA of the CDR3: TGTGCCAGTGGGACCGAATTCACGGATACGCAGTATTTT. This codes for CASGTEFTDTQYF.

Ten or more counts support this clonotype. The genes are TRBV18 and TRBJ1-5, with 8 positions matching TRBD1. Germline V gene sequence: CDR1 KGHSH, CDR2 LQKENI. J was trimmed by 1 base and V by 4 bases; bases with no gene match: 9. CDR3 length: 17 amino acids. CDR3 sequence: CASSRGTGGESNQPQHF. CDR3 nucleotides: TGTGCCAGCTCACGGGGGACAGGAGGTGAAAGCAATCAGCCCCAGCATTTT.

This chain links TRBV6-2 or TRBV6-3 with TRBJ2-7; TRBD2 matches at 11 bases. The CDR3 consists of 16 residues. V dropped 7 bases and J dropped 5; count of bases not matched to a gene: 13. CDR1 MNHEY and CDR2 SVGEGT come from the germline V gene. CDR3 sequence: CASTSELAGVIDEQYF. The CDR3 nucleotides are TGTGCCAGCACTTCCGAACTAGCGGGAGTGATCGACGAGCAGTACTTC.

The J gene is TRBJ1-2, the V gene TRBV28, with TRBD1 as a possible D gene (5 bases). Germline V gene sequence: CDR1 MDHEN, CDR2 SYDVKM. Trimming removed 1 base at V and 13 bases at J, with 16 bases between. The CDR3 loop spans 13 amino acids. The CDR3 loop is CASSLFPGNVPTF. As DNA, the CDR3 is TGTGCCAGCAGTTTATTTCCAGGGAACGTACCCACCTTC.

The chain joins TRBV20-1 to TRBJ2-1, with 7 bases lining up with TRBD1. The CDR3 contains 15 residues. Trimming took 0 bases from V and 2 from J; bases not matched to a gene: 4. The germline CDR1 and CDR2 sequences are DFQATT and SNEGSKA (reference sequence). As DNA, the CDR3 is TGCAGTGCTAGAGATCCGGGACAGACCTACAATGAGCAGTTCTTC. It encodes CSARDPGQTYNEQFF.

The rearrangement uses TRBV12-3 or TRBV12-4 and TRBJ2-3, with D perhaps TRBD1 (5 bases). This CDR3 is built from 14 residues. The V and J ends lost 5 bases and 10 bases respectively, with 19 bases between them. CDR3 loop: CASSTQVLTGAQYF. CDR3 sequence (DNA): TGTGCCAGCAGTACACAGGTCCTGACGGGTGCGCAGTATTTT.

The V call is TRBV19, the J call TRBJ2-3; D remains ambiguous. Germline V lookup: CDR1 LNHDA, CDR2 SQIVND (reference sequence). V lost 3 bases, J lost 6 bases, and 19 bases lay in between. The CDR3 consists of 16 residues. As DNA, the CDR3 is TGTGCCAGTAGTATGGCCCTTGGCGAGCCTGTGGATACGCAGTATTTT. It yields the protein CASSMALGEPVDTQYF.

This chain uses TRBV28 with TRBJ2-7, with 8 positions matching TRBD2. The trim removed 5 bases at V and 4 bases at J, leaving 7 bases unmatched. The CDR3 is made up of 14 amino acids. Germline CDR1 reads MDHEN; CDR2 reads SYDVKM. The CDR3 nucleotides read TGTGCCAGCAGTCCCGGGACTAGGGTTTACGAGCAGTACGTC. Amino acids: CASSPGTRVYEQYV.

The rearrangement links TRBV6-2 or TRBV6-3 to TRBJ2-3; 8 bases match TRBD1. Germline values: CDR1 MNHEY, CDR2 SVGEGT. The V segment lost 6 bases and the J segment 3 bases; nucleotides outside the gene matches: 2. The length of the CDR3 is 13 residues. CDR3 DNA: TGTGCCAGCAGAGACAGGGGAACAGATACGCAGTATTTT. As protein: CASRDRGTDTQYF.

The CDR3 coding sequence is TGTGCCAGCAGTTTACCCCCCCCGAGCTCTGGAAACACCATATATTTT. This codes for CASSLPPPSSGNTIYF. V and J are TRBV28 and TRBJ1-3, with unresolved D. Germline assignment: CDR1 MDHEN and CDR2 SYDVKM. Trimming stripped 2 bases from V and 0 bases from J, with 11 bases between. The CDR3 is 16 amino acids.

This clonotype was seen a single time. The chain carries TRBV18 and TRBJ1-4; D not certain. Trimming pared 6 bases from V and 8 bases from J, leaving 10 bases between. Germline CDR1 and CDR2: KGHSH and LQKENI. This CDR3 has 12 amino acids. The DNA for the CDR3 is TGTGCCAGCTCCCCTAATCGGGAAAAACTGTTTTTT. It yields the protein CASSPNREKLFF.